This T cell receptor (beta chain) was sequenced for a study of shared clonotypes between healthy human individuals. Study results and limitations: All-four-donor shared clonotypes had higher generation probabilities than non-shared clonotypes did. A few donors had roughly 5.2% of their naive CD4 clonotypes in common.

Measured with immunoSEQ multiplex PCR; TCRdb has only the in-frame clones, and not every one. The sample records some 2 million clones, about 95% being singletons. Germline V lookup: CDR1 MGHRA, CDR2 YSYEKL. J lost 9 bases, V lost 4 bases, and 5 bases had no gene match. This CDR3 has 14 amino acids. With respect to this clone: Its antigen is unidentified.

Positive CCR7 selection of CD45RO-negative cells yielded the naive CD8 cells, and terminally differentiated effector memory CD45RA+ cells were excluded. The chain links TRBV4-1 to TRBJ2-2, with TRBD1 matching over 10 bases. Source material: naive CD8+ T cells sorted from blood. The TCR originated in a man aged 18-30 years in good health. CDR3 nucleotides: TGCGCCAGCAGCCTAGGACAGGGGGAGAGGGAGCTGTTTTTT. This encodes CASSLGQGERELFF.